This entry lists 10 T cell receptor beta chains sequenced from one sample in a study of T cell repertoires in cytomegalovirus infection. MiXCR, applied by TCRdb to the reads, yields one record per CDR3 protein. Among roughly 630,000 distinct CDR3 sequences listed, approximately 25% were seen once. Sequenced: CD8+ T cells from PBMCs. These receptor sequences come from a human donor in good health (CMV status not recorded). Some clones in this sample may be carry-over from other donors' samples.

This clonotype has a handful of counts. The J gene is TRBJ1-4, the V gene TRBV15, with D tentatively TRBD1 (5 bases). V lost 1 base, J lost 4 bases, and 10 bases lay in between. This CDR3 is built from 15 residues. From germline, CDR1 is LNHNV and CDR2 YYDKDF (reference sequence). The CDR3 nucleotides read TGTGCCACCAGCAGAGTTTCACAGGTTAATGAAAAACTGTTTTTT. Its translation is CATSRVSQVNEKLFF.

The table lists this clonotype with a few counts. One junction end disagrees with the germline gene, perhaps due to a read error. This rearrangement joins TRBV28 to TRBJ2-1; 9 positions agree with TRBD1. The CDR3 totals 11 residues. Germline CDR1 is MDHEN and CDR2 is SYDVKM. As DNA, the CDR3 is TGTGCCAGCAGTCCAGGGACAGGGAAGGGCTTC. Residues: CASSPGTGKGF.

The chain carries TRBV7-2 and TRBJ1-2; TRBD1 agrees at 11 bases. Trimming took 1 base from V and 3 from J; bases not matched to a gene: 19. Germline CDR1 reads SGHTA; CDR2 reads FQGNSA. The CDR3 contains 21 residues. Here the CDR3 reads CASSLEYWLTDRGRRDYGYTF. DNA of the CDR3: TGTGCCAGCAGCTTAGAGTACTGGCTCACGGACAGGGGGCGTCGGGACTATGGCTACACCTTC.

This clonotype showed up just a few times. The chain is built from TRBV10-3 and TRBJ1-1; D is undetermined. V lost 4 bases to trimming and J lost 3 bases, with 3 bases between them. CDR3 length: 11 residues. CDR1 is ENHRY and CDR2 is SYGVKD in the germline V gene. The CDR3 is CAISGYTEAFF. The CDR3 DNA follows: TGTGCCATCAGTGGATACACTGAAGCTTTCTTT.

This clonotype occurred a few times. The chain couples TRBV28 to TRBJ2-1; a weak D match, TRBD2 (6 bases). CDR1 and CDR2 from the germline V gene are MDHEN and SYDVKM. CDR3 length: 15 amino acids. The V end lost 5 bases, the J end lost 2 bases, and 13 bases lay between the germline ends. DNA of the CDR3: TGTGCCAGCAGTGTCACGGGACTGGCCTACAATGAGCAGTTCTTC. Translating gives CASSVTGLAYNEQFF.

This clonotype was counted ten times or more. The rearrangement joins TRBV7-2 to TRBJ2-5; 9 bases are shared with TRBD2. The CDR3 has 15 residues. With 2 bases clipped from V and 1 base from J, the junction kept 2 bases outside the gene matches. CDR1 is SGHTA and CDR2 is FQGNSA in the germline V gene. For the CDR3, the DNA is TGTGCCAGCAGCTTATTAGCGGGGGTCCAAGAGACCCAGTACTTC. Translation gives CASSLLAGVQETQYF.

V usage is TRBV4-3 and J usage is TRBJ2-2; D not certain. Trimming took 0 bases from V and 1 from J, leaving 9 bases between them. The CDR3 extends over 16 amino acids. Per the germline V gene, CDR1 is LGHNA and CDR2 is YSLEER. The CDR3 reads CASSQESWKNTGELFF. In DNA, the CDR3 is TGCGCCAGCAGCCAAGAGTCTTGGAAGAACACCGGGGAGCTGTTTTTT.

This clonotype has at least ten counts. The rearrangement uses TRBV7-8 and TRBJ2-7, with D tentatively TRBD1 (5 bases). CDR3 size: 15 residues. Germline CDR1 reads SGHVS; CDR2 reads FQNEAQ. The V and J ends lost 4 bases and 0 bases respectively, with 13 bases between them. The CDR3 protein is CASSSVSGASYEQYF. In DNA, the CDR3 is TGTGCCAGCAGCTCAGTGAGTGGGGCCTCCTACGAGCAGTACTTC.

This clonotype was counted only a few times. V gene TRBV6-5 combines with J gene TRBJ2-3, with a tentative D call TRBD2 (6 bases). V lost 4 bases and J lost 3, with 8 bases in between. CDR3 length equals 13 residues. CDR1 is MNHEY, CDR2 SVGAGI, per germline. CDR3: CASSWDLTDTQYF. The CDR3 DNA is TGTGCCAGCAGTTGGGACTTAACAGATACGCAGTATTTT.

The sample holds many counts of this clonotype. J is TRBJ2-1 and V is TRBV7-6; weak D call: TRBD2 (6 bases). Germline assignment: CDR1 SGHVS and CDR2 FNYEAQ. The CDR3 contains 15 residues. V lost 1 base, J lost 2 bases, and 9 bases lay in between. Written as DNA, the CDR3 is TGTGCCAGCAGCTTAGGGGGGGTAACCTACAATGAGCAGTTCTTC. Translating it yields CASSLGGVTYNEQFF.